The 3 T cell receptor beta chains given below trace back to one sample, sequenced in a study of T-cell reconstitution after alpha-beta-depleted transplantation in children. Construction of the TCRbeta library involved unique molecular identifiers. Each CDR3 protein is one row after TCRdb ran MiXCR on the PCR reads. This table has around 94,000 distinct CDR3 sequences, approximately 6% appearing once. The sequencing here drew on PBMCs, mostly from graft donor cells, taken 60 days after TCRalphabeta/CD19-depleted stem cell transplant. These receptors all come from a female patient aged 2-9 years who had a stem cell transplant for Fanconi anemia, so the T cells may come from the graft donor.

This clonotype was observed at least ten times. The gene calls are TRBV12-3 or TRBV12-4 and TRBJ1-1, with unresolved D. V was trimmed by 7 bases and J by 3 bases, leaving 21 bases between them. This CDR3 comprises 16 residues. The CDR3 is CASTSPGPFTDTEAFF. DNA for the CDR3: TGTGCCAGCACCTCGCCAGGCCCCTTTACGGACACTGAAGCTTTCTTT.

This clonotype was seen a handful of times. The gene calls are TRBV11-2 and TRBJ2-1, with TRBD2 matching over 10 bases. The CDR3 runs to 16 residues. The V and J ends lost 6 bases and 3 bases, in that order; junction bases with no gene match: 8. The germline gives CDR1 SGHAT, CDR2 FQNNGV. The CDR3 reads CASSSLTSGDYNEQFF. CDR3 coding DNA: TGTGCCAGCAGTTCACTAACTAGCGGGGACTACAATGAGCAGTTCTTC.

This clonotype was picked up many times. The V gene is TRBV29-1, the J gene TRBJ2-5, with 8 nucleotides matching TRBD2. Per germline, CDR1 SQVTM and CDR2 ANQGSEA. CDR3 length: 15 residues. V was pared by 1 base and J by 3 bases, with 7 bases of the junction left unmatched. CDR3 amino acids: CSVEGGLLAEETQYF. Written as DNA, the CDR3 is TGCAGCGTTGAAGGCGGGCTACTAGCGGAAGAGACCCAGTACTTC. Based on the CDR3 plus reference TRBV29-1 and TRBJ2-5, the full variable domain is SAVISQKPSRDICQRGTSLTIQCQVDSQVTMMFWYRQQPGQSLTLIATANQGSEATYESGFVIDKFPISRPNLTFSTLTVSNMSPEDSSIYLCSVEGGLLAEETQYFGPGTRLLVL.